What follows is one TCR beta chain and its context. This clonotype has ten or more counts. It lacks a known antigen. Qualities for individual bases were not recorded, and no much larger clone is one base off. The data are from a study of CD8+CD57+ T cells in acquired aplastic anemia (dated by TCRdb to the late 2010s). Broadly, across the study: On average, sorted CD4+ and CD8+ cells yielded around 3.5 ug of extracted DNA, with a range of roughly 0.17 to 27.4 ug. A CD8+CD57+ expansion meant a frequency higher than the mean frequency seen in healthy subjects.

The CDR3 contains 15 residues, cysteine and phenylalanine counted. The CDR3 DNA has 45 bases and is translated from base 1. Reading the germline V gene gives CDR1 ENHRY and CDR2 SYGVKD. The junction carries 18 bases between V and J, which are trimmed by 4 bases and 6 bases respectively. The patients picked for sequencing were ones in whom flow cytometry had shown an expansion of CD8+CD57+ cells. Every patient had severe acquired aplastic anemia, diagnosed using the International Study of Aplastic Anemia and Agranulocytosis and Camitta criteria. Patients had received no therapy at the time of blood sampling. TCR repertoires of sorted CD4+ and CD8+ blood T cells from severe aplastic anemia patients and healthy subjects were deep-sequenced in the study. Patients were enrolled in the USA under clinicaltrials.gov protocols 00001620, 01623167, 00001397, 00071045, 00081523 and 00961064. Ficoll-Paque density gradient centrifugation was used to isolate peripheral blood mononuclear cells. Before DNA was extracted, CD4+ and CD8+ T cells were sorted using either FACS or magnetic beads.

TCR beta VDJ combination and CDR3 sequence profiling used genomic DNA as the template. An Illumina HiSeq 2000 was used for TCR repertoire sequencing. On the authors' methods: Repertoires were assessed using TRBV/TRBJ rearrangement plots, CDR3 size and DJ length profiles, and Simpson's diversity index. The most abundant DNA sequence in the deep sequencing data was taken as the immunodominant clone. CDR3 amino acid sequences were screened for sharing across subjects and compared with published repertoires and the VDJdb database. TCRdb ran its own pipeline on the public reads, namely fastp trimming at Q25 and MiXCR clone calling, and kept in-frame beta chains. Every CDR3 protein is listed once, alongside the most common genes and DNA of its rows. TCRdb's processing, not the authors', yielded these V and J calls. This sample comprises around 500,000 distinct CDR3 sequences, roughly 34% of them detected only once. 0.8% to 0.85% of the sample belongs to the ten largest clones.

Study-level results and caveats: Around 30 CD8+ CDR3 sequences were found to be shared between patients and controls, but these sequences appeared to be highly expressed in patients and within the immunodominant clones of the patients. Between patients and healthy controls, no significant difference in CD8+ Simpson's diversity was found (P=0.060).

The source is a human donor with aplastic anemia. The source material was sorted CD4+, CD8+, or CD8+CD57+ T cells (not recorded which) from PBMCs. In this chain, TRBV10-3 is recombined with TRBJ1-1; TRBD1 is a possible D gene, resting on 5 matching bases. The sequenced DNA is TGTGCCATCAGTGGACGGACGGCGGGGGGATCTGAAGCTTTCTTT. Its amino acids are CAISGRTAGGSEAFF.